A single sample gave rise to the 8 T cell receptor beta chains below, sequenced in a study of OX40 agonist ivuxolimab in advanced cancers. Profiled with immunoSEQ multiplex PCR; TCRdb holds only in-frame clones, not every one. The table includes approximately 70,000 clones, around 90% detected once. The starting material was CD4+ or CD8+ T cells sorted from blood, obtained in a trial of the OX40 agonist ivuxolimab. These receptors were obtained from an adult with an advanced solid tumor such as melanoma, head and neck, liver or kidney cancer.

This sequence joins TRBV11-2 and TRBJ2-1, with D hard to call. This CDR3 comprises 12 residues. The germline V gene encodes CDR1 SGHAT and CDR2 FQNNGV. V lost 1 base, J lost 12 bases, and 10 bases lay in between. Here the CDR3 DNA reads TGTGCCAGCAGCTTAGGGGCGGCAGTGCAGTTCTTC. Protein: CASSLGAAVQFF. The full variable domain, in which reference TRBV11-2 and TRBJ2-1 provide the parts outside the CDR3, is EAGVAQSPRYKIIEKRQSVAFWCNPISGHATLYWYQQILGQGPKLLIQFQNNGVVDDSQLPKDRFSAERLKGVDSTLKIQPAKLEDSAVYLCASSLGAAVQFFGPGTRLTVL.

This clone was seen a few times. The chain has TRBV30 and TRBJ1-5; D gene ambiguous. Trimming shortened V by 7 bases and J by 0 bases, and 13 bases separated the two germline ends. CDR1 and CDR2 from the germline V gene are GTSNPN and SVGIG (reference sequence). This CDR3 has 14 residues. The CDR3 nucleotides are TGTGCCTTCCAAACGGATTATAGCAATCAGCCCCAGCATTTT. Encoded protein: CAFQTDYSNQPQHF.

This clone showed up just once. DNA of the CDR3: TGTGCCAGCAGTCCCCATGGAGCTGGCAAAAACATTCAGTACTTC. Encoded protein: CASSPHGAGKNIQYF. The chain employs TRBV27 and TRBJ2-4; no clear D. This CDR3 has 15 amino acids. V gave up 5 bases and J gave up 3 bases, with 14 bases separating them. Per the germline V gene, CDR1 is MNHEY and CDR2 is SMNVEV (reference sequence).

The gene calls are TRBV6-5 and TRBJ1-4; D may be TRBD1 (5 bases). CDR1 is MNHEY, CDR2 SVGAGI, per germline. CDR3 length equals 14 residues. Trimming removed 6 bases at V and 7 bases at J, with 15 bases between. DNA for the CDR3: TGTGCCAGCAGATCAGGGACGGGTCGTGAAAAACTGTTTTTT. This translates into CASRSGTGREKLFF.

V and J are TRBV7-3 and TRBJ1-1; 10 nucleotides line up with TRBD1. In germline, CDR1 is SGHTA, CDR2 FQGTGA. The CDR3 is made up of 14 amino acids. J was trimmed by 4 bases and V by 5 bases; bases with no gene match: 4. In nucleotides, the CDR3 is TGTGCCAGCAGCCCAAGACAGGGGGCCACTGAAGCTTTCTTT. Translating gives CASSPRQGATEAFF.

The gene calls are TRBV15 and TRBJ2-7; D is ambiguous. Germline V lookup: CDR1 LNHNV, CDR2 YYDKDF (reference sequence). The CDR3 has 16 amino acids. V was cut by 0 bases and J by 0 bases, with 12 bases left in between. The CDR3 is CATSRDPPTLSYEQYF. CDR3 bases: TGTGCCACCAGCAGAGATCCCCCGACGCTCTCCTACGAGCAGTACTTC.

This chain joins TRBV7-3 and TRBJ2-2, with 8 bases identical to TRBD2. Germline CDR1 and CDR2: SGHTA and FQGTGA. The CDR3 loop spans 18 amino acids. The V gene end was trimmed by 2 bases and the J gene end by 0 bases; junction bases not matched to a gene: 8. In nucleotides, the CDR3 is TGTGCCAGCAGCTTACTTTCAAGCGGGAGTGCGAACACCGGGGAGCTGTTTTTT. It encodes CASSLLSSGSANTGELFF.

The chain carries TRBV5-1 and TRBJ2-3; D not certain. Trimming pared 1 base from V and 6 bases from J, leaving 24 bases between. CDR1 is SGHRS, CDR2 YFSETQ, per germline. The CDR3 is 18 residues long. The CDR3 region has the DNA TGCGCCAGCAGCTTGACCCCGACAAGGTCCAACCTCGGGGATACGCAGTATTTT. It specifies CASSLTPTRSNLGDTQYF. The whole variable domain, filled in from reference TRBV5-1 and TRBJ2-3, reads KAGVTQTPRYLIKTRGQQVTLSCSPISGHRSVSWYQQTPGQGLQFLFEYFSETQRNKGNFPGRFSGRQFSNSRSEMNVSTLELGDSALYLCASSLTPTRSNLGDTQYFGPGTRLTVL.